Below, 32 T cell receptor beta chains from the same sample are listed, as sequenced in a study of blood T cell repertoires in COVID-19. This table comes from immunoSEQ multiplex PCR, and its TCRdb copy is limited to in-frame clones, with some not included. The data show approximately 120,000 clones, with about 83% seen just once and 10% to 15% held by the top ten. The specimen sequenced was peripheral blood. These receptors were taken from a human donor in a cohort sampled during active COVID-19.

The chain is built from TRBV5-1 and TRBJ1-3; D may be TRBD1 (6 bases). The V end was cut by 2 bases, the J end by 2 bases, with 11 bases between. The germline V gene encodes CDR1 SGHRS and CDR2 YFSETQ. There are 15 residues in the CDR3. CDR3: CASSFVAGAGNTIYF. The CDR3 coding sequence is TGCGCCAGCAGCTTTGTGGCAGGGGCTGGAAACACCATATATTTT.

This clone was observed a few times. The J gene is TRBJ1-6, the V gene TRBV7-6; D gene unclear. Germline CDR1 and CDR2: SGHVS and FNYEAQ. CDR3 length equals 14 residues. Deletions cut 2 bases from V and 10 bases from J, with 12 bases between. CDR3 nucleotides: TGTGCCAGCAGCTTAAGGGAGGGAGGATCACCCCTCCACTTT. It is translated as CASSLREGGSPLHF.

The chain carries TRBV7-2 and TRBJ1-1, with D tentatively TRBD1 (5 bases). The germline CDR1 and CDR2 sequences are SGHTA and FQGNSA. The length of the CDR3 is 15 residues. V was clipped by 1 base and J by 1 base, with 10 bases between them. The CDR3, as DNA: TGTGCCAGCAGCTTAGGTGTGGGGCCGAACACTGAAGCTTTCTTT. Translated, it gives CASSLGVGPNTEAFF. Full variable domain (remainder filled in from reference TRBV7-2 and TRBJ1-1): GAGVSQSPSNKVTEKGKDVELRCDPISGHTALYWYRQSLGQGLEFLIYFQGNSAPDKSGLPSDRFSAERTGGSVSTLTIQRTQQEDSAVYLCASSLGVGPNTEAFFGQGTRLTVV.

CDR3 DNA: TGTGCCAGTAGAACCGGGACAGCGAACACTGAAGCTTTCTTT. Protein: CASRTGTANTEAFF. V usage is TRBV19 and J usage is TRBJ1-1; the match to TRBD1 covers 7 bases. With V trimmed by 6 bases and J by 1 base, 5 bases remained unmatched. Germline CDR1 LNHDA, CDR2 SQIVND (reference sequence). This CDR3 is built from 14 residues.

The genes are TRBV6-6 and TRBJ2-7; 7 nucleotides match TRBD1. The CDR3 length is 14 residues. Losses at the gene ends were 2 bases for V and 2 bases for J; bases not matched to a gene: 3. Germline V gene lookup returns CDR1 MNHNY and CDR2 SVGAGI (reference sequence). CDR3 sequence reads: CASSYRQGAYEQYF. CDR3 in DNA: TGTGCCAGCAGTTACCGTCAGGGGGCCTACGAGCAGTACTTC.

This clone was detected only a few times. The J gene is TRBJ2-5, the V gene TRBV7-9; 8 bases map to TRBD2. CDR3 length: 15 residues. Germline CDR1 reads SEHNR; CDR2 reads FQNEAQ (reference sequence). The J segment lost 2 bases and the V segment lost 1 base, leaving 3 bases of the junction unmatched. The CDR3 loop is CASSLGPGGQETQYF. The DNA of the CDR3 is TGTGCCAGCAGCTTAGGGCCGGGGGGGCAAGAGACCCAGTACTTC. Variable domain in full (rest from reference TRBV7-9 and TRBJ2-5): DTGVSQNPRHKITKRGQNVTFRCDPISEHNRLYWYRQTLGQGPEFLTYFQNEAQLEKSRLLSDRFSAERPKGSFSTLEIQRTEQGDSAMYLCASSLGPGGQETQYFGPGTRLLVL.

The genes are TRBV19 and TRBJ2-4; 7 nucleotides align to TRBD1. The junction had 3 bases not matched to a gene; V was cut back by 5 bases and J by 8 bases. In germline, CDR1 is LNHDA, CDR2 SQIVND (reference sequence). This CDR3 spans 12 amino acids. The chain's CDR3 is CASSPDRDIQYF. CDR3 DNA sequence: TGTGCCAGTAGTCCCGACAGGGACATTCAGTACTTC.

The J gene is TRBJ1-2, the V gene TRBV3-1 (or the pseudogene TRBV3-2), with TRBD1 matching over 8 bases. V lost 0 bases, J lost 9 bases, and 6 bases stayed unmatched. Germline values: CDR1 LGHDT, CDR2 YNNKEL (reference sequence). This CDR3 comprises 14 residues. The CDR3 sequence is CASSQDRGRGSYTF. CDR3 DNA: TGTGCCAGCAGCCAAGACAGGGGGCGCGGCAGCTACACCTTC.

This chain links TRBV7-3 with TRBJ2-1; the D is unclear. Germline V gives CDR1 SGHTA, CDR2 FQGTGA. The CDR3 length is 13 residues. Trimming left V 2 bases short and J 6 bases short, with 8 bases between. The CDR3 sequence: CASSLGSGNEQFF. CDR3 DNA: TGTGCCAGCAGCTTAGGTTCCGGCAATGAGCAGTTCTTC.

The count of this clone is one. The chain links TRBV7-2 to TRBJ2-1; 12 bases are a match to TRBD1. This CDR3 is 15 amino acids long. Germline assignment: CDR1 SGHTA and CDR2 FQGNSA. The V gene end was trimmed by 4 bases and the J gene end by 8 bases; junction bases not matched to a gene: 6. CDR3 amino acids: CASSYTGTGGYEQFF. The CDR3 DNA is TGTGCCAGCAGCTACACCGGGACAGGGGGCTATGAGCAGTTCTTC.

The chain couples TRBV18 to TRBJ1-4, with no clear D. Germline V gives CDR1 KGHSH, CDR2 LQKENI. V was pared by 3 bases and J by 8 bases, with 7 bases between. This CDR3 is built from 12 residues. CDR3 protein: CASSPAGEKLFF. CDR3 bases: TGTGCCAGCTCACCCGCCGGGGAAAAACTGTTTTTT.

The chain combines TRBV18 with TRBJ1-5; D is unresolved. CDR3 length: 18 residues. Trimming pared 1 base from V and 0 bases from J, leaving 16 bases between. Germline CDR1 KGHSH, CDR2 LQKENI. The CDR3 DNA is TGTGCCAGCTCACCACTGGGAGGGCAGCCCCTTAGCAATCAGCCCCAGCATTTT. Translated: CASSPLGGQPLSNQPQHF.

The chain employs TRBV5-1 and TRBJ2-7; D remains ambiguous. Deletions cut 0 bases from V and 2 bases from J, with 6 bases between. The CDR3 length is 13 residues. CDR1 SGHRS and CDR2 YFSETQ come from the germline V gene. CDR3 region: CASSLDRAYEQYF. DNA for the CDR3: TGCGCCAGCAGCTTGGACAGAGCCTACGAGCAGTACTTC.

The chain joins TRBV4-1 to TRBJ2-1; D is undetermined. CDR3 size: 11 residues. The V gene lost 4 bases and the J gene lost 10 bases, with 8 bases spanning the gap. Germline-derived CDR1 and CDR2 are MGHRA and YSYEKL. The CDR3 DNA is TGCGCCAGCAGCCGAGCTGAGGAGCAGTTCTTC. Protein: CASSRAEEQFF.

In this sample, this clone turned up once. The V gene is TRBV30, the J gene TRBJ1-4, with unresolved D. Trimming took 0 bases from V and 4 from J, leaving 9 bases between them. The CDR3 has 14 amino acids. The germline gives CDR1 GTSNPN, CDR2 SVGIG (reference sequence). The CDR3 here is CAWSVPPGNEKLFF. Here the CDR3 DNA reads TGTGCCTGGAGTGTACCCCCGGGTAATGAAAAACTGTTTTTT.

This chain uses TRBV11-2 with TRBJ2-1; 9 bases match TRBD2. Trimming took 5 bases from V and 4 from J; bases not matched to a gene: 6. The length of the CDR3 is 15 residues. Germline V gene sequence: CDR1 SGHAT, CDR2 FQNNGV. The CDR3 DNA reads as TGTGCCAGCAGCCCAAAGCGGGGGGTATACAATGAGCAGTTCTTC. Translation gives CASSPKRGVYNEQFF.

This chain connects TRBV7-8 to TRBJ1-5, with 7 bases identical to TRBD1. The CDR3 runs to 15 residues. The V and J ends lost 1 base and 2 bases, in that order; junction bases with no gene match: 2. The germline V gene encodes CDR1 SGHVS and CDR2 FQNEAQ. The CDR3 DNA reads as TGTGCCAGCAGCTTAGAGGGGGCTGGCAATCAGCCCCAGCATTTT. It is translated as CASSLEGAGNQPQHF.

The rearrangement uses TRBV19 and TRBJ2-3; no clear D. The germline CDR1 and CDR2 sequences are LNHDA and SQIVND (reference sequence). The ends were cut back, 4 bases at V and 3 bases at J, with 5 bases in the middle. The CDR3 is 12 amino acids. The CDR3 coding sequence is TGTGCCAGTAGTACCCTTACAGATACGCAGTATTTT. Its translation: CASSTLTDTQYF.

V usage is TRBV9 and J usage is TRBJ2-3, with D possibly matching TRBD1 (6 bases). The CDR3 has 11 residues. CDR1 is SGDLS, CDR2 YYNGEE, per germline. V was trimmed by 10 bases and J by 1 base, leaving 7 bases between them. CDR3 residues: CAEGGTDTQYF. The CDR3 DNA sequence: TGTGCCGAGGGGGGCACAGATACGCAGTATTTT.

The chain carries TRBV5-1 and TRBJ2-1; TRBD2 aligns across 9 bases. The germline gives CDR1 SGHRS, CDR2 YFSETQ. The CDR3 spans 16 residues. Trimming removed 2 bases from V and 4 bases from J; junction bases left unmatched: 7. CDR3 sequence reads: CASSFGSGGIYNEQFF. The CDR3 DNA sequence: TGCGCCAGCAGCTTTGGTAGCGGGGGCATATACAATGAGCAGTTCTTC.

This sequence joins TRBV7-8 and TRBJ2-3, with 9 bases lining up with TRBD1. The CDR3 totals 16 residues. Unmatched junction bases numbered 8, after V lost 4 bases and J lost 3 bases. CDR1 and CDR2 from the germline V gene are SGHVS and FQNEAQ. CDR3 DNA: TGTGCCAGCAGCTCCCGGACAGGGGCATCTACAGATACGCAGTATTTT. Amino acids: CASSSRTGASTDTQYF.

The rearrangement joins TRBV7-6 to TRBJ2-2, with D possibly matching TRBD2 (6 bases). V lost 8 bases to trimming and J lost 8 bases, with 21 bases between them. Germline V gives CDR1 SGHVS, CDR2 FNYEAQ. The CDR3 has 15 residues. The CDR3 region has the DNA TGTGCCAGCCAGGGCCCCGGGACTGCAGTTGGGGAGCTGTTTTTT. This sequence encodes CASQGPGTAVGELFF.

The V and J genes are TRBV3-1 (or the pseudogene TRBV3-2) and TRBJ1-6, with a tentative D call TRBD1 (5 bases). The CDR3 totals 15 residues. V lost 0 bases and J lost 6, with 9 bases in between. The germline V gene encodes CDR1 LGHDT and CDR2 YNNKEL (reference sequence). The chain's CDR3 is CASSQEGLINSPLHF. CDR3 DNA sequence: TGTGCCAGCAGCCAAGAGGGACTGATTAATTCACCCCTCCACTTT.

DNA of the CDR3: TGTGCCAGCAGCCCCCCATGGGGGGGGCAGCTCGCAGATACGCAGTATTTT. This sequence encodes CASSPPWGGQLADTQYF. The chain employs TRBV5-8 and TRBJ2-3; TRBD2 is a possible D gene (7 bases). V was trimmed by 4 bases and J by 4 bases, leaving 22 bases between them. The germline V gene encodes CDR1 SGHTS and CDR2 YDEGEE. The CDR3 loop spans 17 amino acids.

The chain carries TRBV11-2 and TRBJ1-2, with D unresolved. Trimming stripped 0 bases from V and 7 bases from J, with 12 bases between. The germline V gene has CDR1 SGHAT and CDR2 FQNNGV. The CDR3 has 14 amino acids. The CDR3 sequence is CASSLDMVRGGYTF. CDR3 nucleotide sequence: TGTGCCAGCAGCTTAGATATGGTACGAGGTGGCTACACCTTC.

This rearrangement joins TRBV6-5 to TRBJ2-7; 10 bases align to TRBD2. The junction had 8 bases not matched to a gene; V was cut back by 6 bases and J by 9 bases. The CDR3 length is 13 residues. Germline V gene sequence: CDR1 MNHEY, CDR2 SVGAGI. CDR3 loop: CASRTSGALGQYF. The CDR3 nucleotides are TGTGCCAGCAGAACTAGCGGGGCTCTAGGGCAGTACTTC.

J is TRBJ1-2 and V is TRBV7-2; no clear D gene. Germline-derived CDR1 and CDR2 are SGHTA and FQGNSA. With 2 bases removed from V and 8 bases from J, the gap between germline ends came to 9 bases. The CDR3 is 12 amino acids. This chain's CDR3 is CASSLSGGGYTF. The CDR3 DNA reads as TGTGCCAGCAGCTTAAGCGGCGGCGGCTACACCTTC.

V is TRBV3-1 (or the pseudogene TRBV3-2) and J is TRBJ2-7, with 10 bases that match TRBD2. The V and J ends lost 0 bases and 1 base, in that order; junction bases with no gene match: 3. The CDR3 loop spans 16 amino acids. Germline V gene sequence: CDR1 LGHDT, CDR2 YNNKEL (reference sequence). The CDR3 protein is CASSQDSSGGSYEQYF. CDR3 coding DNA: TGTGCCAGCAGCCAAGATTCTAGCGGGGGTTCCTACGAGCAGTACTTC.

Note on this clone: One end of the junction is discordant with germline, which a read error may explain. The chain has TRBV5-8 and TRBJ1-1; 11 nucleotides match TRBD1. The CDR3 is made up of 16 amino acids. The germline CDR1 and CDR2 sequences are SGHTS and YDEGEE. CDR3 sequence reads: CASSTLDRGLKTEAFF. The CDR3 nucleotides are TGTGCCAGCAGCACCCTGGACAGGGGGCTGAAAACTGAAGCTTTCTTT.

The chain employs TRBV3-1 (or the pseudogene TRBV3-2) and TRBJ1-4; D is perhaps TRBD1 (6 bases). V lost 4 bases and J lost 6, with 18 bases in between. The CDR3 is made up of 16 amino acids. The V gene's germline CDR1 is LGHDT and CDR2 YNNKEL (reference sequence). The CDR3 nucleotides read TGTGCCAGCAGCCGGGAGGGGGGGGGCGGGGATGAAAAACTGTTTTTT. Translation gives CASSREGGGGDEKLFF.

The chain joins TRBV5-8 to TRBJ2-3; TRBD2 agrees at 11 bases. With 0 bases clipped from V and 5 bases from J, the junction kept 5 bases outside the gene matches. The CDR3 is 16 amino acids. Germline V CDR1 and CDR2: SGHTS, YDEGEE. The CDR3 spells CASSLGVAGGQDTQYF. The CDR3 DNA is TGTGCCAGCAGCTTGGGCGTAGCGGGGGGGCAAGATACGCAGTATTTT.

This clone was observed a single time. This chain connects TRBV3-1 (or the pseudogene TRBV3-2) to TRBJ2-1; weak D call: TRBD2 (6 bases). Germline-derived CDR1 and CDR2 are LGHDT and YNNKEL (reference sequence). The CDR3 is made up of 15 amino acids. Trimming took 5 bases from V and 1 from J, leaving 12 bases between them. CDR3 DNA: TGTGCCAGCAGCGGAGGGACGGGTTCCTACAATGAGCAGTTCTTC. It translates to CASSGGTGSYNEQFF.